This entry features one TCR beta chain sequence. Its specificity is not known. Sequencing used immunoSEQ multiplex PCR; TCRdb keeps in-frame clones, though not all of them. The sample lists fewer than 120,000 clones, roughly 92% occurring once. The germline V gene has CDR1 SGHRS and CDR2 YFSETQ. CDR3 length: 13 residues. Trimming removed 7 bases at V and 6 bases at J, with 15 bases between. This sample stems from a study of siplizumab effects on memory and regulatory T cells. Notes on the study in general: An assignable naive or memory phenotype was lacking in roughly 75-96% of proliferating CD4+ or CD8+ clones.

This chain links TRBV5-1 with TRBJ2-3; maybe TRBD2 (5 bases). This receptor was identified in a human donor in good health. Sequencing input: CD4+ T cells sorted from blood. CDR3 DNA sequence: TGCGCCAGCCAGTACGGGGATTTGGATACGCAGTATTTT. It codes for CASQYGDLDTQYF.